These 17 T cell receptor beta chains came from one sample sequenced in a study of T cells in Graves' hyperthyroidism and ophthalmopathy. The TCR beta CDR3 regions underwent amplification using RNA transcripts as the source. First-round RT-PCR with HTBI primers amplified the TCR CDR3 region. Using its own MiXCR run on the multiplex PCR reads, TCRdb lists one record per CDR3 protein. The profile covers around 340,000 distinct CDR3 sequences, with roughly 20% appearing a single time and approximately 49% taken by the ten largest. Source material: blood. The receptors originated from a woman aged 50 to 60 with Graves' hyperthyroidism.

There are a few counts of this clonotype. The chain is built from TRBV20-1 and TRBJ2-3; 8 bases fit TRBD2. With 6 bases clipped from V and 1 base from J, the junction kept 12 bases outside the gene matches. The CDR3 has 16 amino acids. Looked up from germline, CDR1 is DFQATT and CDR2 is SNEGSKA (reference sequence). CDR3 DNA sequence: TGCAGTGCCGCTAGCGTCAGCGGGAGTCGCACAGATACGCAGTATTTT. As protein: CSAASVSGSRTDTQYF.

Only a few counts were recorded for this clonotype. J is TRBJ1-2 and V is TRBV12-3 or TRBV12-4, with TRBD1 as a possible D gene (6 bases). V shed 6 bases and J shed 8 bases, with 19 bases lying between them. CDR3 length: 14 amino acids. The CDR3 DNA follows: TGTGCCAGCAGCCCACAGGGTGCCGGAGGGGGCTACACCTTC. Its translation: CASSPQGAGGGYTF.

The chain carries TRBV28 and TRBJ1-2, with 11 bases matching TRBD1. V shed 5 bases and J 8 bases; nucleotides not matched to a gene: 10. The CDR3 extends over 15 amino acids. The V gene's germline CDR1 is MDHEN and CDR2 SYDVKM. CDR3 sequence: CASSPGQGAERGYTF. The CDR3 DNA reads as TGTGCCAGCAGTCCCGGACAGGGGGCCGAGAGGGGCTACACCTTC.

This clonotype has more than one count but fewer than ten. The chain joins TRBV20-1 to TRBJ1-1, with 10 bases aligning to TRBD1. After removal of 6 bases from V and 1 base from J, the junction contained 5 bases not matched to a gene. The CDR3 runs to 14 residues. Per germline, CDR1 DFQATT and CDR2 SNEGSKA (reference sequence). The CDR3, as DNA: TGCAGTGCCCGACAGGGGGCAGGGAACACTGAAGCTTTCTTT. Residues: CSARQGAGNTEAFF.

At least ten counts were recorded for this clonotype. This chain links TRBV24-1 with TRBJ1-2, with 7 positions matching TRBD1. V lost 4 bases and J lost 2; bases outside the gene matches: 3. Germline values: CDR1 KGHDR, CDR2 SFDVKD. There are 14 residues in the CDR3. This CDR3 is CATSEGGQNYGYTF. The CDR3 nucleotides are TGTGCCACCAGTGAGGGGGGACAGAACTATGGCTACACCTTC.

This clonotype was picked up one time. The chain employs TRBV6-1 and TRBJ1-5; 9 nucleotides align to TRBD1. The CDR3 spans 13 residues. Trimming at V came to 9 bases and at J to 7 bases, leaving 7 bases not matched to a gene. Germline CDR1 is MNHNS and CDR2 is SASEGT. The DNA for the CDR3 is TGTGCCAGTCGGGACAGGGTTGGCCAGCCCCAGCATTTT. Translating gives CASRDRVGQPQHF.

The sample holds a few counts of this clonotype. The chain is built from TRBV18 and TRBJ1-2; 9 nucleotides align to TRBD1. The junction had 6 bases not matched to a gene; V was cut back by 3 bases and J by 1 base. The germline CDR1 and CDR2 sequences are KGHSH and LQKENI. The CDR3 has 16 residues. CDR3 DNA sequence: TGTGCCAGCTCACCCTCCGGACAGGGGAGTAACTATGGCTACACCTTC. It encodes CASSPSGQGSNYGYTF.

The chain employs TRBV6-1 and TRBJ2-7; 9 bases agree with TRBD2. This CDR3 is 14 amino acids long. From germline, CDR1 is MNHNS and CDR2 SASEGT. With V trimmed by 5 bases and J by 5 bases, 7 bases remained unmatched. The CDR3 DNA is TGTGCCAGCAGTTCTACCGCGGGAGGGAACGAGCAGTACTTC. Residues: CASSSTAGGNEQYF.

This clonotype was seen a few times. The CDR3 DNA follows: TGTGCCAGCAGCCGGACAGGGGGCCACGAGCAGTACTTC. Translating gives CASSRTGGHEQYF. The chain couples TRBV11-3 to TRBJ2-7, with TRBD1 identical over 11 bases. The V gene's germline CDR1 is SGHNT and CDR2 YENEEA. The CDR3 loop spans 13 amino acids. V was pared by 5 bases and J by 5 bases, with 2 bases of the junction left unmatched. The full variable domain, with the rest looked up from reference TRBV11-3 and TRBJ2-7, is EAGVVQSPRYKIIEKKQPVAFWCNPISGHNTLYWYLQNLGQGPELLIRYENEEAVDDSQLPKDRFSAERLKGVDSTLKIQPAELGDSAVYLCASSRTGGHEQYFGPGTRLTVT.

At least ten counts were recorded for this clonotype. V usage is TRBV7-9 and J usage is TRBJ2-2; perhaps TRBD1 as D (5 bases). The ends were cut back, 8 bases at V and 3 bases at J, with 16 bases in the middle. Per germline, CDR1 SEHNR and CDR2 FQNEAQ (reference sequence). The CDR3 contains 15 residues. The CDR3 bases are TGTGCCAGCTTCCTGACGGACACCTACACCGGGGAGCTGTTTTTT. This translates into CASFLTDTYTGELFF.

This clonotype was counted only a few times. A much larger clone lies one base from this, so it may be a read error. The chain uses TRBV2 and TRBJ1-2; TRBD1 aligns across 11 bases. The J segment lost 7 bases and the V segment lost 5 bases, leaving 9 bases of the junction unmatched. The CDR3 spans 15 residues. Looked up from germline, CDR1 is SNHLY and CDR2 is FYNNEI. CDR3 coding DNA: TGTGCCAGCAGTCGGGACAGGGGGTCGGTTCGTGGCTACACCTTC. This sequence encodes CASSRDRGSVRGYTF.

The genes are TRBV5-6 and TRBJ2-7; the match to TRBD1 covers 7 bases. Germline assignment: CDR1 SGHDT and CDR2 YYEEEE. The junction had 3 bases not matched to a gene; V was cut back by 4 bases and J by 5 bases. This CDR3 contains 12 residues. The CDR3 bases are TGTGCCAGCAGCGACGACAGGGACGAGCAGTACGTC. Its protein is CASSDDRDEQYV.

This clonotype has a count of ten or more. The CDR3 coding sequence is TGCGCCAGCAGCTTGGTTGGGGCGCAAGAGACCCAGTACTTC. Its translation: CASSLVGAQETQYF. V is TRBV5-1 and J is TRBJ2-5, with D maybe TRBD1 (5 bases). The CDR3 runs 14 residues. The V end lost 0 bases, the J end lost 2 bases, and 8 bases lay between the germline ends. Germline CDR1 is SGHRS and CDR2 is YFSETQ.

The rearrangement links TRBV20-1 to TRBJ2-7; 11 nucleotides agree with TRBD2. The ends lost 5 bases at V and 3 bases at J; junction bases unmatched: 0. This CDR3 is built from 12 residues. Per the germline V gene, CDR1 is DFQATT and CDR2 is SNEGSKA (reference sequence). The CDR3 reads CSAGTSGYEQYF. The CDR3 nucleotides read TGCAGTGCTGGGACTAGCGGCTACGAGCAGTACTTC.

The chain links TRBV3-1 to TRBJ2-3; D unresolved. V lost 3 bases, J lost 6 bases, and 10 bases lay in between. CDR1 is LGHDT and CDR2 is YNNKEL in the germline V gene (reference sequence). The length of the CDR3 is 13 residues. The CDR3 sequence is CASSQSVGDTQYF. CDR3 bases: TGTGCCAGCAGCCAGTCGGTGGGGGATACGCAGTATTTT.

The chain couples TRBV7-3 to TRBJ2-5, with 9 bases aligning to TRBD1. There are 15 residues in the CDR3. Trimming at V came to 9 bases and at J to 5 bases, leaving 13 bases not matched to a gene. The germline V gene encodes CDR1 SGHTA and CDR2 FQGTGA. CDR3 DNA: TGTGCCAGTAGTATTCCGGGACAGGGTTCGGAGACCCAGTACTTC. It codes for CASSIPGQGSETQYF.

In this sample, this clonotype turned up many times. CDR3 residues: CASSSGSIYEQYF. The CDR3, as DNA: TGTGCCAGCAGTTCCGGTTCGATCTACGAGCAGTACTTC. The rearrangement joins TRBV28 to TRBJ2-7; no firm D call. V lost 4 bases to trimming and J lost 3 bases, with 10 bases between them. CDR1 is MDHEN and CDR2 is SYDVKM in the germline V gene. The CDR3 length is 13 residues.